Below are 6 T cell receptor beta chains sequenced from a single sample in a study of PD-1 and CTLA-4 blockade in melanoma. Some clones are missing from TCRdb's copy, which holds only in-frame ones; the method was immunoSEQ multiplex PCR. The data contain 31,000 or so clones, around 89% of them seen just once; the ten biggest clones take up almost 6.5%. The sample in question was CD8+ T cells from peripheral blood, obtained from a patient given anti-PD-1 treatment. The receptors stem from a human donor with melanoma.

DNA for the CDR3: TGTGCCAGCAGCGTAGGTGGGGGCGCGTATGAGACCCAGTACTTC. It yields the protein CASSVGGGAYETQYF. The genes are TRBV9 and TRBJ2-5, with D possibly TRBD1 on 6 matching bases. This CDR3 comprises 15 residues. The germline V gene encodes CDR1 SGDLS and CDR2 YYNGEE. Trimming pared 0 bases from V and 5 bases from J, leaving 14 bases between. Using reference TRBV9 and TRBJ2-5 for the parts outside the CDR3, the full variable domain is DSGVTQTPKHLITATGQRVTLRCSPRSGDLSVYWYQQSLDQGLQFLIQYYNGEERAKGNILERFSAQQFPDLHSELNLSSLELGDSALYFCASSVGGGAYETQYFGPGTRLLVL.

This chain joins TRBV5-4 and TRBJ1-1, with TRBD1 as a possible D gene (5 bases). CDR3 length: 13 amino acids. Trimming took 1 base from V and 5 from J, leaving 9 bases between them. CDR1 and CDR2 (germline): SGHNT, YYREEE (reference sequence). This chain's CDR3 is CASSLWGSTEAFF. The CDR3 DNA reads TGTGCCAGCAGCTTGTGGGGGTCGACTGAAGCTTTCTTT.

This sequence joins TRBV27 and TRBJ1-6, with D uncertain. The CDR3 runs to 14 residues. V was trimmed by 0 bases and J by 6 bases, leaving 6 bases between them. Germline lookup yields CDR1 MNHEY and CDR2 SMNVEV (reference sequence). The CDR3 is CASSLSETNSPLHF. The DNA for the CDR3 is TGTGCCAGCAGTTTATCGGAGACTAATTCACCCCTCCACTTT.

The CDR3 reads CSVEDLYSDYGYTF. The CDR3 nucleotides are TGCAGCGTTGAAGATCTATACAGCGACTATGGCTACACCTTC. The chain couples TRBV29-1 to TRBJ1-2; D is uncertain. This CDR3 is 14 amino acids long. Germline loops: CDR1 SQVTM, CDR2 ANQGSEA. V lost 0 bases and J 3 bases, leaving 11 bases between the germline ends.

This chain connects TRBV5-8 to TRBJ2-2; D is possibly TRBD1 (5 bases). The CDR3 spans 15 residues. Germline V CDR1 and CDR2: SGHTS, YDEGEE. Trimming took off 4 bases at V and 0 bases at J, with 10 bases between the two ends. CDR3 sequence reads: CASSPDRSNTGELFF. The CDR3 bases are TGTGCCAGCAGCCCCGACAGATCGAACACCGGGGAGCTGTTTTTT. Together with reference TRBV5-8 and TRBJ2-2, the CDR3 gives the full variable domain: EAGVTQSPTHLIKTRGQQATLRCSPISGHTSVYWYQQALGLGLQFLLWYDEGEERNRGNFPPRFSGRQFPNYSSELNVNALELEDSALYLCASSPDRSNTGELFFGEGSRLTVL.

The chain carries TRBV9 and TRBJ2-1; D possibly uses TRBD1 or TRBD2 (5 bases each). V was trimmed by 3 bases and J by 6 bases, leaving 13 bases between them. This CDR3 has 14 amino acids. The germline V gene encodes CDR1 SGDLS and CDR2 YYNGEE. The CDR3 spells CASSAGTGGNEQFF. CDR3 bases: TGTGCCAGCAGCGCAGGGACCGGAGGCAATGAGCAGTTCTTC. Variable domain in full (rest from reference TRBV9 and TRBJ2-1): DSGVTQTPKHLITATGQRVTLRCSPRSGDLSVYWYQQSLDQGLQFLIQYYNGEERAKGNILERFSAQQFPDLHSELNLSSLELGDSALYFCASSAGTGGNEQFFGPGTRLTVL.